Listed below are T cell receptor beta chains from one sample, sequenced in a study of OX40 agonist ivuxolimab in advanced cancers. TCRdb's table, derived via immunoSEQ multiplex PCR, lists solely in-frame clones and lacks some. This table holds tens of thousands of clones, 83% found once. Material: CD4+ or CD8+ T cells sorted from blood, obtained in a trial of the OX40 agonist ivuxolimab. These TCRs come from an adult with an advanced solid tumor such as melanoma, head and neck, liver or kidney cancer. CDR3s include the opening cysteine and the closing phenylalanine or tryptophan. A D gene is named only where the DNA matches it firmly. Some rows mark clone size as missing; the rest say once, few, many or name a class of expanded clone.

TGTGCCAGCAGCCATTATTCTTCGAACAGGGGGCCGATCATTGGGTCCTACGAGCAGTACTTC,CASSHYSSNRGPIIGSYEQYF,TRBD1,TRBJ2-7,-,TRBV28
TGTGCCAGCAGCTTGGACCCCTCGGCGATGGGGGGCTACACCTTC,CASSLDPSAMGGYTF,-,TRBJ1-2,-,TRBV5-4
TGTGCCAGCCTCCCCCCTCGGGCGGACAGGGCTCAGAACACCGGGGAGCTGTTTTTT,CASLPPRADRAQNTGELFF,TRBD1,TRBJ2-2,-,TRBV28
TGTGCCAGTAGTATACTCCACGGGGATGAAAAACTGTTTTTT,CASSILHGDEKLFF,-,TRBJ1-4,-,TRBV19
TGTGCCAGCAGCGAGGACACAGGGTCCCAAGAGACCCAGTACTTC,CASSEDTGSQETQYF,-,TRBJ2-5,once,TRBV5-5
TGTGCCAGCACCTGGACAGCGGGCCTTGCAACTAATGAAAAACTGTTTTTT,CASTWTAGLATNEKLFF,-,TRBJ1-4,-,TRBV7-2
TGTGCCAGTAGTATAGAACCGAACACTGAAGCTTTCTTT,CASSIEPNTEAFF,-,TRBJ1-1,few,TRBV19
TGTGCCACCAGCGCGGGGGTAAAGGCTTACTCTGGGGCCAACGTCCTGACTTTC,CATSAGVKAYSGANVLTF,TRBD2,TRBJ2-6,-,TRBV15
TGTGCCAGCAGTTATGGCCGAGGTTCCGAGCAGTACTTC,CASSYGRGSEQYF,-,TRBJ2-7,-,TRBV27
TGTGCCAGCAGCCGCGGACAGGGGGAGCTGTTTTTT,CASSRGQGELFF,-,TRBJ2-2,-,TRBV7-9
TGTGCCAGCAGCGTCGGGACTAGTTTTTTGGGCACTGAAGCTTTCTTT,CASSVGTSFLGTEAFF,-,TRBJ1-1,many,TRBV9
TGTGCCAGTAGTGTTTCAGGGTTGGCCAAAAACATTCAGTACTTC,CASSVSGLAKNIQYF,-,TRBJ2-4,-,TRBV19
-,CASSLDKAWQPQHF,-,TRBJ1-5,-,TRBV28
TGTGCCAGTAGTAGGCAGACCCTAGAGAGGAAACTGTTTTTT,CASSRQTLERKLFF,-,TRBJ1-4,few,TRBV19
TGTGCCAGCAGTTTACGGGGGGGATATAGCAATCAGCCCCAGCATTTT,CASSLRGGYSNQPQHF,-,TRBJ1-5,once,TRBV27
TGTGCCAGCAGCCAGCTCGGGGCCGATACGCAGTATTTT,CASSQLGADTQYF,-,TRBJ2-3,-,TRBV5-6
TGCGCCAGCAGCCAAGATCTGTTCTCTGGGGCCAACGTCCTGACTTTC,CASSQDLFSGANVLTF,-,TRBJ2-6,once,TRBV5-4
TGTGCCAGCAGACCCGACTCGGGGCCCGCCAAAAACATTCAGTACTTC,CASRPDSGPAKNIQYF,-,TRBJ2-4,-,TRBV7-9
TGTGCCAGCAGTGAACTGGCAGGTAGTTCGAATGAGCAGTTCTTC,CASSELAGSSNEQFF,-,TRBJ2-1,-,TRBV6-1
TGTGCCAGCAGCTTAAGTAGTGGGGGCGGCCAGCCCCAGCATTTT,CASSLSSGGGQPQHF,-,TRBJ1-5,-,TRBV13
TGTGCCAGCAGCTCCTCAAACAACTACGAGCAGTACTTC,CASSSSNNYEQYF,-,TRBJ2-7,-,TRBV11-2
TGTGCCAGCAGTCTCACCACTAGCGGGAGTCGGTACGAGCAGTACTTC,CASSLTTSGSRYEQYF,TRBD2,TRBJ2-7,-,TRBV27